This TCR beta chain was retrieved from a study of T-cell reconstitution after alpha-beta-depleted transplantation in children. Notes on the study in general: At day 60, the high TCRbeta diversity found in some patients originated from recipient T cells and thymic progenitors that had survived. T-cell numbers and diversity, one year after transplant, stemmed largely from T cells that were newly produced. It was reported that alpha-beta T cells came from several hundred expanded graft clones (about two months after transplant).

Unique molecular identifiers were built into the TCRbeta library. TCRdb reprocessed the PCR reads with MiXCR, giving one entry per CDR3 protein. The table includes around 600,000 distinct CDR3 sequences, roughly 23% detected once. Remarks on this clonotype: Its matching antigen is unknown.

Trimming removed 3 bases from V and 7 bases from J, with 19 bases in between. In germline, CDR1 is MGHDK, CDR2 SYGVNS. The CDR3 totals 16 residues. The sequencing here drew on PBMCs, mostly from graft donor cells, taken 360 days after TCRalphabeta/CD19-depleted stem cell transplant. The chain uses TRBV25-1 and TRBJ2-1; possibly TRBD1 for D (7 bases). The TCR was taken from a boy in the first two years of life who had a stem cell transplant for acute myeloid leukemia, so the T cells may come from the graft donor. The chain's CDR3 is CASSDPLFQGGNEQFF. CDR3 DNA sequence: TGTGCCAGCAGTGACCCCTTATTCCAGGGGGGAAATGAGCAGTTCTTC.